This is a list of T cell receptor beta chains from one sample in a study of T cells in Graves' hyperthyroidism and ophthalmopathy. TCRdb recomputed calls from the multiplex PCR reads with MiXCR, one row per CDR3 protein. The sample contains 650,000 to 700,000 distinct CDR3 sequences, about 18% of which appear only once. The sample was blood. The receptors originated from a man aged 45-65 years with Graves' hyperthyroidism. Both conserved end residues are part of each CDR3. A D gene is named only where the DNA matches it firmly. Rows may omit the clone size; those that give it use once, few, many or a size class.

D | size | J | V | DNA | CDR3
. | few | TRBJ2-7 | TRBV30 | TGTGCCTGGCCATCAGGGTTCGGCGAGCAGTACTTC | CAWPSGFGEQYF
. | few | TRBJ2-3 | TRBV18 | TGTGCCAGCTCACCACGCAGCCTCAGGGCCCAAGATACGCAGTATTTT | CASSPRSLRAQDTQYF
. | . | TRBJ2-7 | TRBV28 | TGTGCCAGCAGTGCGAACAGATTTAGTAGCTACGAGCAGTACTTC | CASSANRFSSYEQYF
TRBD1 | . | TRBJ1-1 | TRBV7-9 | TGTGCCAGCTGCTTAGTCCCTCAGGGGGCAAACACTGGAGCTTTCTTT | CASCLVPQGANTGAFF
. | many | TRBJ2-5 | TRBV11-2 | TGTGCCAGCAGCTTAGGGACCCGACAAGAGACCCAGTACTTC | CASSLGTRQETQYF
. | many | TRBJ1-5 | TRBV20-1 | TGCAGTGCTAGAGATCGGGTCTTACAAGTCAATCAGCCCCAGCATTTT | CSARDRVLQVNQPQHF
TRBD1 | many | TRBJ1-5 | TRBV6-1 | TGTGCCAGCAGGACCCGCCAGGGGGATCAGCCCCAGCATTTT | CASRTRQGDQPQHF
. | . | TRBJ2-1 | TRBV7-3 | TGTGCCAGCAGCTTAACTGGATTAGGGGGGATGTACAATGAGCAGTTCTTC | CASSLTGLGGMYNEQFF
TRBD1 | . | TRBJ2-1 | TRBV3-1 | TGTGCCAGCAGCTCGTGGACAGGGCACAATGAGCAGTTCTTC | CASSSWTGHNEQFF
TRBD1 | . | TRBJ1-2 | TRBV6-1 | TGTGCCAGCAGTGCAGGGGGCGCGTATGATGGCTACACCTTC | CASSAGGAYDGYTF